The present T cell receptor beta chain was sequenced within a study of blood T cell repertoires in COVID-19. The germline gives CDR1 SQVTM, CDR2 ANQGSEA. The CDR3 consists of 14 residues. V shed 4 bases and J shed 3 bases, with 12 bases lying between them. The method was immunoSEQ multiplex PCR; TCRdb's version includes in-frame clones alone and lacks a portion of them. The sample contains 210,000 or so clones, about 85% of which appear only once. The specimen sequenced was peripheral blood. The sequence came from a woman under 30 who had recovered from COVID-19. The chain joins TRBV29-1 to TRBJ2-2; D is ambiguous. CDR3 coding DNA: TGCAGCGTTGCCCCGCTACAGTACACCGGGGAGCTGTTTTTT. This codes for CSVAPLQYTGELFF.